These T cell receptor beta chains were read from a single sample in a study of blood T cell repertoires in COVID-19. Sequencing was performed with immunoSEQ multiplex PCR; in TCRdb, only in-frame clones are kept and a portion is missing. The sample has around 24,000 clones; almost 90% are singletons. The specimen was peripheral blood. The receptors were sampled from a woman aged 55-75 years with active COVID-19. Each CDR3 is given with its conserved first and last residue. The D gene is left open where the match is weak. Rows may omit the clone size; those that give it use once, few, many or a size class.

V gene	D gene	clone size	J gene	CDR3 DNA	CDR3 protein
TRBV28	.	.	TRBJ1-2	TGTGCCAGCAGAACATCCCACAGGGTGGGCCATGGCTACACCTTC	CASRTSHRVGHGYTF
TRBV19	TRBD2	.	TRBJ2-7	TGTGCCAGTAGTATGAAGACCCTAGGCGGGGGATACGAGCAGTACTTC	CASSMKTLGGGYEQYF
TRBV19	TRBD2	.	TRBJ2-7	TGTGCCAGTAGTCCCCAGGGGGCATCGGCACTAGCGGGAAGGGACGAGCAGTACTTC	CASSPQGASALAGRDEQYF
TRBV5-5	TRBD1	.	TRBJ2-7	TGTGCCAGCAGACAGACAGGGGGGATCGAGCAGTACTTC	CASRQTGGIEQYF
TRBV4-1	.	once	TRBJ2-7	TGCGCCAGCAGCCAAGCGACGACAGGCTCCTACGAGCAGTACTTC	CASSQATTGSYEQYF
TRBV7-9	TRBD1	few	TRBJ2-7	TGTGCCAGCAGCGCGAGGACATGGACAGGGGGCTACGAGCAGTACTTC	CASSARTWTGGYEQYF
TRBV7-2	TRBD2	.	TRBJ2-1	TGTGCCAGCAGCTTAACTAGCGGGATCTACAATGAGCAGTTCTTC	CASSLTSGIYNEQFF
TRBV27	TRBD2	.	TRBJ2-1	TGTGCCAGCAGTTTAGGGTTAGCGGGAGGATCCTACAATGAGCAGTTCTTC	CASSLGLAGGSYNEQFF
TRBV27	TRBD1	.	TRBJ2-7	TGTGCCAGCAGGGGGACAGGGGAAGCCGAGCAGTACTTC	CASRGTGEAEQYF
TRBV3-1/TRBV3-2	.	.	TRBJ1-2	TGTGCCAGCAGCCCCCCGACAGGCAATGGCTACACCTTC	CASSPPTGNGYTF